This T cell receptor beta chain was captured by sequencing in a study of tumor and adjacent non-tumor tissue in lung cancer. Study context: Stage I to III disease affected 9 to 10 men and roughly five women aged 31 to 76.

The library came from three nested PCR rounds adapted from ARM-PCR protocols. TCRdb re-called the multiplex PCR reads with MiXCR, one entry per CDR3 protein. The sample has approximately 62,000 distinct CDR3 sequences, roughly 57% seen once. RNA was extracted from bulk tissue without any cell sorting. This non-tumor lung sample came from over 3 cm beyond the tumor edge. Chemotherapy-naive patients with new lung cancer underwent thoracic surgery in China, August–late 2014. The V gene lost 6 bases and the J gene lost 6 bases, with 11 bases spanning the gap. This CDR3 region has 12 residues. The chain uses TRBV12-3 or TRBV12-4 and TRBJ2-5, with D tentatively TRBD2 (6 bases). The sequence was collected from a man between 65 and 85 years old with non-small cell lung cancer. Sample: distant non-tumor lung tissue. The CDR3 region is CASSPGVKTQYF. The CDR3, as DNA: TGTGCCAGCAGCCCGGGAGTGAAGACCCAGTACTTC.